By share, the clone carrying this T cell receptor (beta chain) ranks as medium-sized. The data were taken from a study of OX40 agonist ivuxolimab in advanced cancers. This CDR3 spans 14 amino acids. Deletions cut 2 bases from V and 3 bases from J, with 11 bases between. Germline-derived CDR1 and CDR2 are SGHTA and FQGNSA. Sequencing used immunoSEQ multiplex PCR; TCRdb keeps in-frame clones, though not all of them. The table has about 50,000 clones, about 85% seen once; the top ten hold around 2.8%. This sample comprised CD4+ or CD8+ T cells sorted from blood, obtained in a trial of the OX40 agonist ivuxolimab. The gene calls are TRBV7-2 and TRBJ2-7; TRBD2 might be the D (6 bases). The source of this sequence is an adult with an advanced solid tumor such as melanoma, head and neck, liver or kidney cancer. The DNA of the CDR3 is TGTGCCAGCAGCTTATCGCGGGACGACTACGAGCAGTACTTC. It codes for CASSLSRDDYEQYF.